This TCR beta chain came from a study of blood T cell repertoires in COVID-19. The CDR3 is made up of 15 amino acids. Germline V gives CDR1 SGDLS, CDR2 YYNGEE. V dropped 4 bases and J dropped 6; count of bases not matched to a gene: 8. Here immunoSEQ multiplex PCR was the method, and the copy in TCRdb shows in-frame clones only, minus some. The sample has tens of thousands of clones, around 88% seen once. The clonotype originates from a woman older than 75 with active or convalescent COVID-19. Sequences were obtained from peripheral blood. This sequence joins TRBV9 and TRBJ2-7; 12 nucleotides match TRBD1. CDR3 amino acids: CASSLAGQGAGEQYF. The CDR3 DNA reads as TGTGCCAGCAGCCTAGCGGGACAGGGGGCCGGCGAGCAGTACTTC.